The 21 T cell receptor beta chains reported below all come from one sample, sequenced in a study of graft-versus-host responses after intestinal transplantation. Assay: immunoSEQ multiplex PCR; the TCRdb copy retains only in-frame clones and omits some. The table records 60,000 to 65,000 clones, over 90% of them present only once. No antigen has been assigned to these receptors. The sequencing here drew on unstimulated CD8+ T cells sorted from spleen or lymph node cells, taken before transplant. The receptors here all came from a human donor who was the organ donor for an intestinal transplant.

CDR3 sequence (DNA): TGTGCCAGCAGCCCTAGGGTAGCGAGCGCGAACACCGGGGAGCTGTTTTTT. It yields the protein CASSPRVASANTGELFF. This chain connects TRBV7-4 to TRBJ2-2; TRBD2 might be the D (5 bases). CDR1 is SGHVT and CDR2 is SQSDAQ in the germline V gene. Trimming took 5 bases from V and 0 from J, leaving 16 bases between them. The CDR3 has 17 residues.

The J gene is TRBJ2-7, the V gene TRBV5-8; D perhaps matches TRBD2 (5 bases). This CDR3 comprises 16 residues. CDR1 is SGHTS, CDR2 YDEGEE, per germline. V was shortened by 4 bases and J by 5 bases, with 22 bases between the two germline ends. CDR3 coding DNA: TGTGCCAGCAGCCCCCTAGGGAGTGGGAGTTTGGACGAGCAGTACTTC. It codes for CASSPLGSGSLDEQYF.

The rearrangement links TRBV4-1 to TRBJ2-2; D is unresolved. V lost 4 bases, J lost 6 bases, and 9 bases lay in between. CDR3 length: 13 amino acids. The germline CDR1 and CDR2 sequences are MGHRA and YSYEKL. The chain's CDR3 is CASSLQNSGELFF. CDR3 sequence (DNA): TGCGCCAGCAGCCTCCAGAATTCCGGGGAGCTGTTTTTT.

The chain links TRBV18 to TRBJ2-5, with 10 bases that match TRBD2. From germline, CDR1 is KGHSH and CDR2 LQKENI. Trimming cost V 3 bases and J 4 bases; bases outside gene matches: 11. CDR3 length: 17 amino acids. The CDR3 loop reads CASSPYRAGGGVETQYF. CDR3 DNA: TGTGCCAGCTCACCCTACAGAGCGGGAGGGGGTGTAGAGACCCAGTACTTC.

The chain has TRBV4-2 and TRBJ2-7; TRBD1 matches at 7 bases. This CDR3 region has 16 residues. Per germline, CDR1 LGHNA and CDR2 YNFKEQ. V shed 1 base, J shed 1 base, and the junction held 7 bases outside the gene matches. CDR3 in amino acids: CASSQVPGQPSYEQYF. The CDR3 DNA reads as TGTGCCAGCAGCCAAGTCCCGGGACAGCCTTCCTACGAGCAGTACTTC.

The chain links TRBV4-2 to TRBJ2-5, with TRBD2 matching 7 bases. The DNA matches TRBJ2-7 better at its end, which makes the J call doubtful. The germline V gene has CDR1 LGHNA and CDR2 YNFKEQ. This CDR3 has 14 residues. The CDR3, as DNA: TGTGCCAGCAGCCCCGGGCGGGAGCCCTACGAGCAGTACTTC. As protein: CASSPGREPYEQYF.

This clone was seen more than once but under ten times. The gene calls are TRBV28 and TRBJ2-5; 12 positions match TRBD1. The germline gives CDR1 MDHEN, CDR2 SYDVKM. The CDR3 has 15 amino acids. With 5 bases clipped from V and 5 bases from J, the junction kept 6 bases outside the gene matches. The DNA for the CDR3 is TGTGCCAGCAGTCCATGGGACAGGGGGCGCGAGACCCAGTACTTC. It is translated as CASSPWDRGRETQYF.

The chain employs TRBV27 and TRBJ2-3, with 12 bases fitting TRBD2. The CDR3 length is 16 residues. The germline V gene has CDR1 MNHEY and CDR2 SMNVEV (reference sequence). V lost 5 bases to trimming and J lost 6 bases; unmatched junction nucleotides: 9. The DNA of the CDR3 is TGTGCCAGCAGTGGTTGGACTAGCGGGGACATGGATACGCAGTATTTT. Its translation: CASSGWTSGDMDTQYF.

The CDR3 reads CASSHSIGGTKAFF. The CDR3 DNA follows: TGCGCCAGCAGCCATTCCATCGGGGGGACGAAAGCTTTCTTT. This chain connects TRBV4-1 to TRBJ1-1; D might be TRBD1 (5 bases). Germline V gene data show CDR1 as MGHRA and CDR2 as YSYEKL. CDR3 length: 14 residues. Trimming stripped 3 bases from V and 9 bases from J, with 17 bases between.

The chain carries TRBV18 and TRBJ2-3; 10 bases align to TRBD2. The CDR3 spans 16 residues. Losses at the gene ends were 3 bases for V and 1 base for J; bases not matched to a gene: 4. The germline CDR1 and CDR2 sequences are KGHSH and LQKENI. The chain's CDR3 is CASSPWTSGRTDTQYF. CDR3 nucleotide sequence: TGTGCCAGCTCACCGTGGACTAGCGGACGCACAGATACGCAGTATTTT.

The rearrangement links TRBV27 to TRBJ2-3; D is unclear. The germline V gene has CDR1 MNHEY and CDR2 SMNVEV (reference sequence). V was clipped by 0 bases and J by 2 bases, with 9 bases between them. This CDR3 contains 15 residues. The CDR3: CASSLSSRYTDTQYF. For the CDR3, the DNA is TGTGCCAGCAGTTTATCGAGCAGGTACACAGATACGCAGTATTTT.

The chain's CDR3 is CASSLFMGAWAAFF. As DNA, the CDR3 is TGTGCCAGCAGTTTATTCATGGGGGCGTGGGCAGCTTTCTTT. The chain is built from TRBV28 and TRBJ1-1; tentatively, D is TRBD1 (6 bases). This CDR3 region has 14 residues. V was pared by 1 base and J by 10 bases, with 16 bases between. Germline values: CDR1 MDHEN, CDR2 SYDVKM.

The rearrangement links TRBV6-5 to TRBJ1-2, with a possible D match to TRBD1 (5 bases). The CDR3 is made up of 13 amino acids. V lost 2 bases and J lost 8, with 12 bases in between. Germline V gene sequence: CDR1 MNHEY, CDR2 SVGAGI. DNA for the CDR3: TGTGCCAGCAGTTACCCAGGGATGGGAGGCTACACCTTC. This sequence encodes CASSYPGMGGYTF.

The genes are TRBV19 and TRBJ2-1; D not certain. Germline V CDR1 and CDR2: LNHDA, SQIVND (reference sequence). The germline V and J ends were trimmed by 6 bases and 10 bases, with 13 bases remaining between them. This CDR3 is 12 amino acids long. CDR3 region: CASRLGHSEQFF. In DNA, the CDR3 is TGTGCCAGTAGGTTGGGCCACTCGGAGCAGTTCTTC.

This chain connects TRBV29-1 to TRBJ1-1; D not certain. Germline V gives CDR1 SQVTM, CDR2 ANQGSEA. The CDR3 loop spans 12 amino acids. V lost 4 bases to trimming and J lost 4 bases, with 10 bases between them. CDR3 coding DNA: TGCAGCGTTGCTCCGGGGAGCACTGAAGCTTTCTTT. Its protein is CSVAPGSTEAFF. Full variable domain (remainder filled in from reference TRBV29-1 and TRBJ1-1): SAVISQKPSRDICQRGTSLTIQCQVDSQVTMMFWYRQQPGQSLTLIATANQGSEATYESGFVIDKFPISRPNLTFSTLTVSNMSPEDSSIYLCSVAPGSTEAFFGQGTRLTVV.

The rearrangement links TRBV28 to TRBJ1-4, with D maybe TRBD1 (6 bases). The CDR3 loop spans 15 amino acids. Per germline, CDR1 MDHEN and CDR2 SYDVKM. Trimming stripped 6 bases from V and 8 bases from J, with 19 bases between. The DNA for the CDR3 is TGTGCCAGCAGCGACGATTTTCGACAGGTCGAAAAACTGTTTTTT. Its protein is CASSDDFRQVEKLFF.

The rearrangement joins TRBV28 to TRBJ1-3, with D possibly matching TRBD1 (5 bases). The V gene's germline CDR1 is MDHEN and CDR2 SYDVKM. The length of the CDR3 is 14 residues. V lost 0 bases to trimming and J lost 4 bases, with 7 bases between them. CDR3 loop: CASSLWRQGNTIYF. CDR3 bases: TGTGCCAGCAGTTTATGGAGACAGGGAAACACCATATATTTT.

The chain combines TRBV5-6 with TRBJ2-1, with D perhaps TRBD2 (6 bases). Germline V CDR1 and CDR2: SGHDT, YYEEEE. The CDR3 extends over 17 amino acids. V lost 0 bases, J lost 3 bases, and 16 bases lay in between. The CDR3 DNA reads TGTGCCAGCAGCTTGGAGGTTGGGGGGAGAGGCTACAATGAGCAGTTCTTC. As protein: CASSLEVGGRGYNEQFF.

The chain links TRBV28 to TRBJ2-4; TRBD2 might be the D (5 bases). Trimming removed 4 bases from V and 15 bases from J, with 16 bases in between. The CDR3 loop spans 12 amino acids. Germline assignment: CDR1 MDHEN and CDR2 SYDVKM. CDR3 sequence reads: CASSSGSSKGYF. For the CDR3, the DNA is TGTGCCAGCAGTTCGGGGTCCAGCAAGGGGTACTTC.

The chain has TRBV6-5 and TRBJ2-7, with TRBD1 identical over 9 bases. There are 14 residues in the CDR3. From germline, CDR1 is MNHEY and CDR2 SVGAGI. The V segment lost 8 bases and the J segment 0 bases; nucleotides outside the gene matches: 5. The CDR3 bases are TGTGCCAGCGGGGGGACAGGGAGCTCCTACGAGCAGTACTTC. Residues: CASGGTGSSYEQYF.

V gene TRBV11-2 combines with J gene TRBJ1-2, with D possibly matching TRBD1 (5 bases). Germline values: CDR1 SGHAT, CDR2 FQNNGV. Between the trimmed V and J ends, which lost 5 bases and 2 bases, there was a span of 24 bases. The CDR3 runs 18 residues. The CDR3 DNA is TGTGCCAGCAGCCTGGGGGGACCGCTATTAGGCTTGAACTATGGCTACACCTTC. Amino acid sequence: CASSLGGPLLGLNYGYTF.